A single sample gave rise to the 7 T cell receptor beta chains below, sequenced in a study of siplizumab effects on memory and regulatory T cells. Coculture of the mixed lymphocyte reaction cells took place at 37 degrees C and lasted around 6 days. The assay was immunoSEQ multiplex PCR, and TCRdb's table has in-frame clones only and misses some. This sample has over 12,000 clones, with almost 50% found just once. These TCRs are of unknown antigen specificity. The sequencing input was CFSE-low (dividing) CD4+ T cells sorted from an allogeneic mixed lymphocyte reaction. The receptors shown here come from a human donor in good health; the cells came from an allogeneic mixed lymphocyte reaction.

About this clone itself: One end of the junction varies from germline; a read error may be responsible. V is TRBV30 and J is TRBJ1-6; possible D gene TRBD1, 6 bases. Germline assignment: CDR1 GTSNPN and CDR2 SVGIG (reference sequence). This CDR3 has 15 residues. Written as DNA, the CDR3 is TGTGCCGGGAGGGAGTTCCGGGGGGCAAATTCACCCCTCCACTTT. This sequence encodes CAGREFRGANSPLHF.

CDR3 protein: CASSFRGKETQYF. The CDR3 region has the DNA TGTGCCAGCAGCTTTCGGGGGAAAGAGACCCAGTACTTC. The chain uses TRBV7-9 and TRBJ2-5; D is perhaps TRBD2 (6 bases). The CDR3 spans 13 residues. Germline V gives CDR1 SEHNR, CDR2 FQNEAQ (reference sequence). The V and J ends lost 3 bases and 3 bases respectively, with 8 bases between them.

This clone appeared a few times. The rearrangement uses TRBV18 and TRBJ1-5; D not resolved. V shed 3 bases and J shed 13 bases, with 16 bases lying between them. This CDR3 is 13 amino acids long. The germline CDR1 and CDR2 sequences are KGHSH and LQKENI. DNA for the CDR3: TGTGCCAGCTCACCCGGTGAGGGAAGAACGCAGCATTTT. Translation: CASSPGEGRTQHF.

CDR3 coding DNA: TGTGCCAGCAGCAGACAGGGGAATCAGCCCCAGCATTTT. Protein sequence: CASSRQGNQPQHF. V usage is TRBV7-2 and J usage is TRBJ1-5; TRBD1 aligns across 8 bases. Per the germline V gene, CDR1 is SGHTA and CDR2 is FQGNSA. V shed 5 bases, J shed 4 bases, and the junction held 1 base outside the gene matches. There are 13 residues in the CDR3.

The rearrangement links TRBV30 to TRBJ2-2; D not certain. This CDR3 has 10 residues. V was shortened by 4 bases and J by 8 bases, with 5 bases between the two germline ends. Germline V gene lookup returns CDR1 GTSNPN and CDR2 SVGIG (reference sequence). CDR3 nucleotides: TGTGCCTGGAATAGAGGGGAGCTGTTTTTT. Translating gives CAWNRGELFF.

J is TRBJ2-1 and V is TRBV27, with D maybe TRBD2 (5 bases). The CDR3 covers 15 residues. The V end lost 5 bases, the J end lost 0 bases, and 11 bases lay between the germline ends. Germline values: CDR1 MNHEY, CDR2 SMNVEV (reference sequence). The DNA for the CDR3 is TGTGCCAGCAGTCGGACTTCCTCCTCCTACAATGAGCAGTTCTTC. It is translated as CASSRTSSSYNEQFF.

The chain recombines TRBV30 with TRBJ1-1, with D hard to call. Germline V lookup: CDR1 GTSNPN, CDR2 SVGIG (reference sequence). The V end was cut by 4 bases, the J end by 8 bases, with 14 bases between. There are 12 residues in the CDR3. The CDR3 DNA sequence: TGTGCCTGGATAACGGGGATTAAGGAAGCTTTCTTT. The encoded protein is CAWITGIKEAFF. Supplemented by reference TRBV30 and TRBJ1-1, the full variable domain reads SQTIHQWPATLVQPVGSPLSLECTVEGTSNPNLYWYRQAAGRGLQLLFYSVGIGQISSEVPQNLSASRPQDRQFILSSKKLLLSDSGFYLCAWITGIKEAFFGQGTRLTVV.